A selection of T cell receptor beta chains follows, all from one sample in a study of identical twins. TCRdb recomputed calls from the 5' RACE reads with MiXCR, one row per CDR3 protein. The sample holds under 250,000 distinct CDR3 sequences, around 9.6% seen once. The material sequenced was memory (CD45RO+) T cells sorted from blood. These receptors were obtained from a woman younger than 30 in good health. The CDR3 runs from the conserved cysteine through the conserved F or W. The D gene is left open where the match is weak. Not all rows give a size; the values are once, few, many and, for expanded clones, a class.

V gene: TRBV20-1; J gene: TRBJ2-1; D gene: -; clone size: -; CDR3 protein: CSARRGSYGEQFF; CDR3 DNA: TGCAGTGCTCGGAGGGGGTCGTACGGTGAGCAGTTCTTC
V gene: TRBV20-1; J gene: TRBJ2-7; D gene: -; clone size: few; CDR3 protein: CSATSNRRGPYEQYF; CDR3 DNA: TGCAGTGCTACTTCTAACCGGAGGGGTCCCTACGAGCAGTACTTC
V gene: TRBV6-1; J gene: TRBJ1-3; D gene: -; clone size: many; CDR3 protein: CASSPRPSLGPSGNTIYF; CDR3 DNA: TGTGCCAGCAGTCCTAGACCCTCGCTCGGTCCCTCTGGAAACACCATATATTTT
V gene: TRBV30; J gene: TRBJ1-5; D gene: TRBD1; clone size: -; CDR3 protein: CAWTSGQGSNQPQHF; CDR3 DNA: TGTGCCTGGACGTCTGGACAGGGGTCCAATCAGCCCCAGCATTTT
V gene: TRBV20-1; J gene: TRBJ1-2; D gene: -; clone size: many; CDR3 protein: CSATGGVYGYTF; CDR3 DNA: TGCAGTGCTACCGGGGGGGTCTATGGCTACACCTTC
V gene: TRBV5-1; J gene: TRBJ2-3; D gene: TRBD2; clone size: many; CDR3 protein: CASSLGDYTDTQYF; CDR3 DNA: TGCGCCAGCAGCTTGGGGGACTACACAGATACGCAGTATTTT
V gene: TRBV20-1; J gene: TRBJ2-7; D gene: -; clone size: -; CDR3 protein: CSGRAGSNEQYF; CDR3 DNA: TGCAGTGGAAGGGCAGGGAGTAACGAGCAGTACTTC
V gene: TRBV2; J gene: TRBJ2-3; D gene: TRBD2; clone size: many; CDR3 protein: CASSGAGGTDTQYF; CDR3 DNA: TGTGCCAGCAGTGGAGCGGGAGGCACAGATACGCAGTATTTT
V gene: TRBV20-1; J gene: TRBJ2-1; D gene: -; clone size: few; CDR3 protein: CSARDNLREQFF; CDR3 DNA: TGCAGTGCTAGAGATAACCTCCGGGAGCAGTTCTTC
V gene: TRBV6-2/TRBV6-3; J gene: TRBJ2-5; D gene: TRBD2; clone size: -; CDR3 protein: CASRRAGGQETQYF; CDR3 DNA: TGTGCCAGCCGGCGGGCGGGAGGCCAAGAGACCCAGTACTTC
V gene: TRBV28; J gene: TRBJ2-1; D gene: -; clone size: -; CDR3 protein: CASSPTGASSYNEQFF; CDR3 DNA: TGTGCCAGCAGTCCGACAGGTGCGAGCTCCTACAATGAGCAGTTCTTC
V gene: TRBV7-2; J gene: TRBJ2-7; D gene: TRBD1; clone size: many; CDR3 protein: CASSFDRDRAYEQYF; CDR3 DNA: TGTGCCAGCAGCTTTGACCGGGACAGGGCCTACGAGCAGTACTTC
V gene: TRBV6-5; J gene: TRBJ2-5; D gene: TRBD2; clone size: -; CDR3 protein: CASSYSVSGRAGQTQYF; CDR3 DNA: TGTGCCAGCAGTTACTCGGTTAGCGGGAGGGCCGGGCAGACCCAGTACTTC
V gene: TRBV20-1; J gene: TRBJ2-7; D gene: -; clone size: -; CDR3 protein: CSARDTGYEQYF; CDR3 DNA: TGCAGTGCTAGAGATACGGGGTACGAGCAGTACTTC
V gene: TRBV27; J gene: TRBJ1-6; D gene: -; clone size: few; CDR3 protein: CATSSAYNSPLHF; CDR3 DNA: TGTGCCACCTCCTCGGCCTATAATTCACCCCTCCACTTT
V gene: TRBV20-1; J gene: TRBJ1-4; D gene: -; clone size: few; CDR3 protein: CSGNRATNEKLFF; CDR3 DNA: TGCAGTGGTAACAGGGCTACTAATGAAAAACTGTTTTTT
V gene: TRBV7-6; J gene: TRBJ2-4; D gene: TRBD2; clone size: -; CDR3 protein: CASSAIAGVVSNIQYF; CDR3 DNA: TGTGCCAGCAGCGCCATAGCGGGAGTAGTGAGCAACATTCAGTACTTC
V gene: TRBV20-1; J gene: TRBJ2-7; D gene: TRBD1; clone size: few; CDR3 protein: CSATRHLPTGTGAHEQYF; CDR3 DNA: TGCAGTGCTACTCGCCACCTCCCAACCGGGACAGGGGCCCACGAGCAGTACTTC
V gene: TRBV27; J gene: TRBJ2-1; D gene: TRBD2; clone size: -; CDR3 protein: CASRGGSEFF; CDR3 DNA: TGTGCCAGCAGGGGCGGGAGTGAGTTCTTC
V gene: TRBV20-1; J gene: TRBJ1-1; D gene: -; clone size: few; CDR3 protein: CSAAGDTEAFF; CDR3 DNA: TGCAGTGCTGCAGGGGACACTGAAGCTTTCTTT
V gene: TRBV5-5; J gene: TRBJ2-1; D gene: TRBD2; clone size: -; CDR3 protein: CASSAGTINEQFF; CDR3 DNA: TGTGCCAGCAGCGCCGGGACTATTAATGAGCAGTTCTTC
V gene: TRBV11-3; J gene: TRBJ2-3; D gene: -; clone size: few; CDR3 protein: CASFDGTSLITDTQYF; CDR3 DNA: TGTGCCAGCTTTGATGGGACTTCCCTAATCACAGATACGCAGTATTTT
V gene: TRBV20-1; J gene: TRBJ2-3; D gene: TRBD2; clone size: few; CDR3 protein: CSATKGRGLAGGPRTDTQYF; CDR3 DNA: TGCAGTGCTACTAAGGGTAGGGGACTAGCGGGGGGGCCACGCACAGATACGCAGTATTTT
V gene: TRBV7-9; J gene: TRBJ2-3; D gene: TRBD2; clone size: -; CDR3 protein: CASSLAGVGDTQYF; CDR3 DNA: TGTGCCAGCAGCCTAGCGGGAGTGGGAGATACGCAGTATTTT
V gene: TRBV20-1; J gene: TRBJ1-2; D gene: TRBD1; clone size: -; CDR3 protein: CSVPDRGRGYTF; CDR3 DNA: TGCAGCGTCCCGGACAGGGGGAGGGGCTACACCTTC
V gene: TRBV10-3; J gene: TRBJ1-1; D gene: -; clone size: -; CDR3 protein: CAISEGRTEAFF; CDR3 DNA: TGTGCCATCAGTGAAGGGCGGACTGAAGCTTTCTTT
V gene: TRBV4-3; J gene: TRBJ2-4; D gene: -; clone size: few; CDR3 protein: CASSHSRGGKNIQYF; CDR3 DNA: TGCGCCAGCAGCCATAGCCGGGGCGGCAAAAACATTCAGTACTTC
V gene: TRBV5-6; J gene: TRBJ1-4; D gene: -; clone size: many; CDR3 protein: CASSLGAPNEKLFF; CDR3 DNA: TGTGCCAGCAGCTTGGGGGCGCCTAATGAAAAACTGTTTTTT
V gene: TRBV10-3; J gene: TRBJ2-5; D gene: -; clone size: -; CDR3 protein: CAIKSATEVKETQYF; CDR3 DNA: TGTGCCATCAAGTCCGCAACAGAAGTTAAAGAGACCCAGTACTTC
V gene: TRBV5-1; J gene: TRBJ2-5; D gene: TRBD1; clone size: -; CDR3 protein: CASTPSGQGETQYF; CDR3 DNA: TGCGCCAGCACCCCATCGGGACAGGGAGAGACCCAGTACTTC
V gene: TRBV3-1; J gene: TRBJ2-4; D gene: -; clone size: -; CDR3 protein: CASSQESRRTKNIQYF; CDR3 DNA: TGTGCCAGCAGCCAAGAATCCAGGCGGACCAAAAACATTCAGTACTTC
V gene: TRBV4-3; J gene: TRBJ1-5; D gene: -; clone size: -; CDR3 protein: CASSQAHGSNQPQHF; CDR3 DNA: TGCGCCAGCAGCCAGGCACATGGGAGTAATCAGCCCCAGCATTTT
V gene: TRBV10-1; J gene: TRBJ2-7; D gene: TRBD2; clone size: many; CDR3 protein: CASSEGSSGHYEQYF; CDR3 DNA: TGCGCCAGCAGTGAGGGGAGTAGCGGGCACTACGAGCAGTACTTC
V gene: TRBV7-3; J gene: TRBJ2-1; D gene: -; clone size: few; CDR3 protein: CASSLMEGGEQFF; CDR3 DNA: TGTGCCAGCAGCTTAATGGAAGGTGGTGAGCAGTTCTTC
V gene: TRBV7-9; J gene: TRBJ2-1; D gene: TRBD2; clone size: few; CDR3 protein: CASSLALGSGRAKEQFF; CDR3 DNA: TGTGCCAGCAGCTTAGCGTTAGGGAGCGGGAGGGCCAAAGAGCAGTTCTTC
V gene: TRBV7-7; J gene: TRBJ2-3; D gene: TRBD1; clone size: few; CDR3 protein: CASSPGQGDTDTQYF; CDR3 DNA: TGTGCCAGCAGCCCAGGACAGGGAGACACAGATACGCAGTATTTT
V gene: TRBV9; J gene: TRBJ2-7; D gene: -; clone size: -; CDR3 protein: CASSEGRVMMGEQYF; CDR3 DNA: TGTGCCAGCAGCGAGGGGAGAGTCATGATGGGGGAGCAGTACTTC
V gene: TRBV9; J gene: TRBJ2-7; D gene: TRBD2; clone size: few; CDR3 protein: CASSVELGRAPYEQYF; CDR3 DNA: TGTGCCAGCAGCGTAGAGCTCGGGAGGGCCCCCTACGAGCAGTACTTC
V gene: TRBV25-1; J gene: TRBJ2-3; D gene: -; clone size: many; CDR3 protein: CASSPSVGDTQYF; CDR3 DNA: TGTGCCAGCAGTCCCTCAGTTGGCGATACGCAGTATTTT
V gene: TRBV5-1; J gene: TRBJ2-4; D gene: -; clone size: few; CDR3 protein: CASSSGTGRSNKNIQYF; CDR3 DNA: TGCGCCAGCAGCTCGGGAACGGGACGGAGTAACAAAAACATTCAGTACTTC
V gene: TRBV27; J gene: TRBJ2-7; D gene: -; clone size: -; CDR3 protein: CASSFDRDYEQYF; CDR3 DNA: TGTGCCAGCAGTTTCGACCGGGACTACGAGCAGTACTTC
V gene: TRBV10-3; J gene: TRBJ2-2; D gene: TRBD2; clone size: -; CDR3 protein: CASRGVRVDTGELFF; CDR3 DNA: TGTGCCAGCCGGGGGGTCAGGGTGGACACCGGGGAGCTGTTTTTT
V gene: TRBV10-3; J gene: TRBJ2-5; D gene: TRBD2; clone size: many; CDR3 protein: CATNLAGGPVQYF; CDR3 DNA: TGTGCCACCAACCTAGCGGGAGGGCCGGTCCAGTACTTC